Listed below are T cell receptor beta chains from one sample, sequenced in a study of blood T cell repertoires in COVID-19. Profiling relied on immunoSEQ multiplex PCR, and the TCRdb table lists in-frame clones only, not all of them. This table holds a few hundred thousand clones, roughly 90% found once. What was sequenced was peripheral blood. The receptors come from a woman aged 50 to 60 with active or convalescent COVID-19. Both conserved end residues are part of each CDR3. D genes are given only for firm matches. Size is omitted from some rows. Given values are once, few, many or a class for expanded clones.

clone_size: .; d_call: TRBD2; j_call: TRBJ2-3; v_call: TRBV3-1/TRBV3-2; cdr3_aa: CASSQDRPLSWGGGNSDTQYF; cdr3_nt: TGTGCCAGCAGCCAAGATAGGCCCCTTTCTTGGGGCGGGGGTAACTCAGATACGCAGTATTTT
clone_size: .; d_call: TRBD1; j_call: TRBJ2-7; v_call: TRBV7-9; cdr3_aa: CASSSGTGAYEQYF; cdr3_nt: TGTGCCAGCAGTTCCGGGACAGGGGCCTACGAGCAGTACTTC
clone_size: .; d_call: .; j_call: TRBJ2-3; v_call: TRBV30; cdr3_aa: CAWRMEPNADTQYF; cdr3_nt: TGTGCCTGGAGAATGGAGCCTAACGCAGATACGCAGTATTTT
clone_size: .; d_call: .; j_call: TRBJ2-1; v_call: TRBV7-2; cdr3_aa: CASSLKLVGNNEQFF; cdr3_nt: TGTGCCAGCAGCTTAAAACTAGTAGGGAACAATGAGCAGTTCTTC
clone_size: .; d_call: TRBD1; j_call: TRBJ2-1; v_call: TRBV9; cdr3_aa: CASSVGADRDSYNEQFF; cdr3_nt: TGTGCCAGCAGCGTAGGGGCAGACAGGGATTCCTACAATGAGCAGTTCTTC
clone_size: .; d_call: .; j_call: TRBJ2-7; v_call: TRBV6-1; cdr3_aa: CASSDGTWTDGPLRYEQYF; cdr3_nt: TGTGCCAGCAGTGATGGGACATGGACAGACGGACCCCTACGCTACGAGCAGTACTTC
clone_size: .; d_call: TRBD1; j_call: TRBJ1-2; v_call: TRBV15; cdr3_aa: CATSRDPGQGYGYTF; cdr3_nt: TGTGCCACCAGCAGAGATCCTGGACAGGGATATGGCTACACCTTC
clone_size: .; d_call: TRBD1; j_call: TRBJ2-5; v_call: TRBV28; cdr3_aa: CASSLQGSKTQYF; cdr3_nt: TGTGCCAGCAGTCTACAGGGGAGCAAGACCCAGTACTTC
clone_size: .; d_call: TRBD1; j_call: TRBJ1-1; v_call: TRBV9; cdr3_aa: CASSTTGSRMNTEAFF; cdr3_nt: TGTGCCAGCAGCACGACAGGGTCCCGCATGAACACTGAAGCTTTCTTT
clone_size: .; d_call: .; j_call: TRBJ2-7; v_call: TRBV6-5; cdr3_aa: CASSPGGYEQYF; cdr3_nt: TGTGCCAGCAGTCCAGGTGGCTACGAGCAGTACTTC
clone_size: .; d_call: .; j_call: TRBJ2-7; v_call: TRBV7-9; cdr3_aa: CASSLSRSYEQYF; cdr3_nt: TGTGCCAGCAGCTTGTCACGCAGCTACGAGCAGTACTTC
clone_size: .; d_call: .; j_call: TRBJ2-7; v_call: TRBV10-3; cdr3_aa: CAISGLSYEQYF; cdr3_nt: TGTGCCATCAGTGGACTTTCCTACGAGCAGTACTTC
clone_size: few; d_call: .; j_call: TRBJ1-5; v_call: TRBV5-4; cdr3_aa: CASSLQGSNQPQHF; cdr3_nt: TGTGCCAGCAGCCTACAGGGTAGCAATCAGCCCCAGCATTTT
clone_size: .; d_call: TRBD1; j_call: TRBJ2-7; v_call: TRBV30; cdr3_aa: CAWTRTGTGPGEQYF; cdr3_nt: TGTGCCTGGACCAGAACCGGGACAGGTCCTGGCGAGCAGTACTTC
clone_size: .; d_call: .; j_call: TRBJ1-4; v_call: TRBV12-3/TRBV12-4; cdr3_aa: CASRQGFNEKLFF; cdr3_nt: TGTGCCAGCAGGCAGGGGTTTAATGAAAAACTGTTTTTT
clone_size: few; d_call: .; j_call: TRBJ1-2; v_call: TRBV10-3; cdr3_aa: CAINDQAADGYTF; cdr3_nt: TGTGCCATCAACGACCAAGCCGCGGATGGCTACACCTTC
clone_size: .; d_call: .; j_call: TRBJ2-1; v_call: TRBV4-1; cdr3_aa: CASSQEEVPTYNEQFF; cdr3_nt: TGCGCCAGCAGCCAAGAAGAGGTCCCTACCTACAATGAGCAGTTCTTC
clone_size: .; d_call: .; j_call: TRBJ2-2; v_call: TRBV11-2; cdr3_aa: CASSLTTIGRTGELFF; cdr3_nt: TGTGCCAGCAGCTTGACTACGATCGGCCGGACCGGGGAGCTGTTTTTT
clone_size: .; d_call: .; j_call: TRBJ1-5; v_call: TRBV4-3; cdr3_aa: CASSQGAFQPQHF; cdr3_nt: TGCGCCAGCAGCCAAGGCGCGTTCCAGCCCCAGCATTTT
clone_size: .; d_call: .; j_call: TRBJ2-1; v_call: TRBV9; cdr3_aa: CASGRGFSHGEQFF; cdr3_nt: TGTGCCAGCGGAAGGGGCTTTTCCCACGGCGAGCAGTTCTTC
clone_size: .; d_call: .; j_call: TRBJ1-2; v_call: TRBV15; cdr3_aa: CATSRDGTPYGYTF; cdr3_nt: TGTGCCACCAGCAGAGATGGCACCCCATATGGCTACACCTTC
clone_size: .; d_call: .; j_call: TRBJ1-2; v_call: TRBV25-1; cdr3_aa: CASSDWQGSLGYTF; cdr3_nt: TGTGCCAGCAGTGACTGGCAGGGATCCCTCGGCTACACCTTC
clone_size: once; d_call: TRBD2; j_call: TRBJ2-7; v_call: TRBV9; cdr3_aa: CASSVGPGTTYEQYF; cdr3_nt: TGTGCCAGCAGCGTAGGGCCCGGGACTACATACGAGCAGTACTTC
clone_size: .; d_call: TRBD2; j_call: TRBJ2-1; v_call: TRBV4-1; cdr3_aa: CASSQAGTSGRNEQFF; cdr3_nt: TGCGCCAGCAGCCAGGCCGGGACTAGCGGGAGAAATGAGCAGTTCTTC
clone_size: .; d_call: TRBD1; j_call: TRBJ1-4; v_call: TRBV27; cdr3_aa: CASSFRTGREKLFF; cdr3_nt: TGTGCCAGCAGTTTCCGGACAGGGCGTGAAAAACTGTTTTTT